This T cell receptor beta chain stems from a study of blood T cell repertoires in COVID-19. At the level of the study: Resolution of symptoms, clearance, or two negative PCRs was present in recovered Cohort 3 donors. Samples taken during acute and convalescent COVID-19 were collected in the United States, Italy and Spain.

Residents of about two dozen US areas, aged about 18 to 95 years, made up the participants. Membership in each cohort depended on participant-reported clinical history. Germline V gene lookup returns CDR1 SNHLY and CDR2 FYNNEI. Trimming left V 2 bases short and J 11 bases short, with 16 bases between. The length of the CDR3 is 15 residues. This clone was observed a few times. Method: immunoSEQ multiplex PCR; TCRdb's copy keeps in-frame clones and lacks some. The data show some 200,000 clones, less than 90% seen once. The chain recombines TRBV2 with TRBJ1-6; D unclear. This receptor was obtained from a woman between 45 and 60 years old in a cohort exposed to, infected with or recovered from COVID-19 (not recorded which). Specimen: PBMCs or T cells enriched from blood (not recorded which). The CDR3 nucleotides read TGTGCCAGCAGTGAACCAGTCGCGGCCCCAGCACCCCTCCACTTT. Its translation: CASSEPVAAPAPLHF.